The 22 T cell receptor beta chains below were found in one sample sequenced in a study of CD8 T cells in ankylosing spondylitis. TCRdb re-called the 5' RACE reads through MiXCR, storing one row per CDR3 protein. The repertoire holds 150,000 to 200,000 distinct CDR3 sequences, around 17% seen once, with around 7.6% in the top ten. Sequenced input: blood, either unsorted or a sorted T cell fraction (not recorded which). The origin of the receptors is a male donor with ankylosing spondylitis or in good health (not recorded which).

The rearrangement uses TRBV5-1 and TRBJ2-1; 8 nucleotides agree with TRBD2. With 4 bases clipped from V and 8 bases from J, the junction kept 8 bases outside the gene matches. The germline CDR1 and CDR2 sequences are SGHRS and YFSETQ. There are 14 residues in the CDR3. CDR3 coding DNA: TGCGCCAGCAGCCTGGTGGTAGCGGGATATGAGCAGTTCTTC. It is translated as CASSLVVAGYEQFF.

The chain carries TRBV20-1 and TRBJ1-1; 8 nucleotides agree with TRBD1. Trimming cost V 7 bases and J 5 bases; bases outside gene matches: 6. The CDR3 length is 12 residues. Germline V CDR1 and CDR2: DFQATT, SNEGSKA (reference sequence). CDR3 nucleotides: TGCAGTGTCCCGGACAGGGCAACTGAAGCTTTCTTT. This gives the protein CSVPDRATEAFF.

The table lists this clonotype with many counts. The CDR3 DNA reads as TGCAGTGCTAGGCTTAGGATCGTCGGGGAGCTGTTTTTT. Protein: CSARLRIVGELFF. This chain joins TRBV20-1 and TRBJ2-2; D call uncertain. There are 13 residues in the CDR3. V was trimmed by 3 bases and J by 7 bases, leaving 12 bases between them. The germline gives CDR1 DFQATT, CDR2 SNEGSKA (reference sequence).

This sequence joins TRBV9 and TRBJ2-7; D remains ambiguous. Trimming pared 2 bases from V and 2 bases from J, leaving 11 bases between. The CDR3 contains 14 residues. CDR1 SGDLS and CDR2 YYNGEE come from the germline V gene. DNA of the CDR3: TGTGCCAGCAGCGTTAGTATTGGGGCCTACGAGCAGTACTTC. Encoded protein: CASSVSIGAYEQYF.

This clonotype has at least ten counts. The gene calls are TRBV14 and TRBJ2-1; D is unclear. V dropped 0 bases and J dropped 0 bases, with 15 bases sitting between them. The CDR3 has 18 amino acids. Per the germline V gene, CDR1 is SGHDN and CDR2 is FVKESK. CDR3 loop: CASSQEIRSRFSYNEQFF. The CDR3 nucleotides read TGTGCCAGCAGCCAAGAGATCCGTAGCAGGTTCTCCTACAATGAGCAGTTCTTC.

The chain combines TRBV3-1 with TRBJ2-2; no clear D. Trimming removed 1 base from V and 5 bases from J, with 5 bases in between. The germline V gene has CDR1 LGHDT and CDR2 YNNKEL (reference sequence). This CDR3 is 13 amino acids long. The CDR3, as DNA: TGTGCCAGCAGCCAAGTGAGGACCGGGGAGCTGTTTTTT. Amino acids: CASSQVRTGELFF.

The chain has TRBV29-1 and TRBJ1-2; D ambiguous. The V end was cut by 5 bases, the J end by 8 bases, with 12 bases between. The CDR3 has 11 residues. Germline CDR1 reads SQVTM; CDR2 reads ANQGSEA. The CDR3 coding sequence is TGCAGCGTTCGGGTCGAAGAAGGCTACACCTTC. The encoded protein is CSVRVEEGYTF.

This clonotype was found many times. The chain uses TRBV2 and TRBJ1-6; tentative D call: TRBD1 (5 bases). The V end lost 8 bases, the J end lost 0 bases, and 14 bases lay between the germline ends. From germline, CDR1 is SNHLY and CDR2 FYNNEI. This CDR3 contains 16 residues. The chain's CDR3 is CASRRQRSSYNSPLHF. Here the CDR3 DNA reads TGTGCCAGCCGGCGACAGAGGAGCTCCTATAATTCACCCCTCCACTTT.

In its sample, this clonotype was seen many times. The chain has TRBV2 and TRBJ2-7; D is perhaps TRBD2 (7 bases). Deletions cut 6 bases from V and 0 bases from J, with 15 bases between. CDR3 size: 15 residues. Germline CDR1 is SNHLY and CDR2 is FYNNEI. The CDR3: CASSQAGQASYEQYF. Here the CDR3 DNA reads TGTGCCAGCAGCCAAGCGGGACAAGCCTCCTACGAGCAGTACTTC.

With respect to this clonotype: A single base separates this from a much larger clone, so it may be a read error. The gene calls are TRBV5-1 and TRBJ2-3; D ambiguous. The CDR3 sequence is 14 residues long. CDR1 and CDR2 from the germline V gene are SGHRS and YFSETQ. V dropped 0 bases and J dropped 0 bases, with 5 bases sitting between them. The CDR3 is CASSLAQSTDTQYF. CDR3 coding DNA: TGCGCCAGCAGCTTGGCCCAGAGCACAGATACGCAGTATTTT.

The CDR3 spells CASSQVRGMSISGANVLTF. DNA for the CDR3: TGTGCCAGCAGCCAAGTCCGCGGCATGAGTATCTCTGGGGCCAACGTCCTGACTTTC. The chain is built from TRBV14 and TRBJ2-6; D not resolved. Germline assignment: CDR1 SGHDN and CDR2 FVKESK. V lost 1 base and J 0 bases, leaving 16 bases between the germline ends. There are 19 residues in the CDR3.

CDR3 DNA sequence: TGTGCCAGCAGCTCCCGATCGGGCTCCGGGCAGTACTTC. It specifies CASSSRSGSGQYF. The chain couples TRBV7-9 to TRBJ2-7, with D hard to call. Germline CDR1 is SEHNR and CDR2 is FQNEAQ (reference sequence). This CDR3 has 13 amino acids. V shed 4 bases and J shed 9 bases, with 16 bases lying between them.

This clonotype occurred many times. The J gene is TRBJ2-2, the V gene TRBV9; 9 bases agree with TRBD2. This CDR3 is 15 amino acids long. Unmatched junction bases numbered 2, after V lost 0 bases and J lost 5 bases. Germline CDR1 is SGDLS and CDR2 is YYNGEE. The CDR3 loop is CASSVGLAETGELFF. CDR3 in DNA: TGTGCCAGCAGCGTAGGACTAGCGGAGACCGGGGAGCTGTTTTTT.

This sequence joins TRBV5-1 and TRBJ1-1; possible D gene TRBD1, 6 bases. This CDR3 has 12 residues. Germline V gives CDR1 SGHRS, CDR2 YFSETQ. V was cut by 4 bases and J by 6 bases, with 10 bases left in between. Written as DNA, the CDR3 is TGCGCCAGCAGCATACAGGGATCTGAAGCTTTCTTT. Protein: CASSIQGSEAFF.

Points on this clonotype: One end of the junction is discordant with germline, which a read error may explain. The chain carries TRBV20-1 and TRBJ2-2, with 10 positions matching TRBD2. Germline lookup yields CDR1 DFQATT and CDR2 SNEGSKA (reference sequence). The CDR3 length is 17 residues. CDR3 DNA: TGCTGTGCTAGGGCTCGTTCTAGCGGGAGCTCAGCCGGGGAGCTGTTTTTT. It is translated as CCARARSSGSSAGELFF.

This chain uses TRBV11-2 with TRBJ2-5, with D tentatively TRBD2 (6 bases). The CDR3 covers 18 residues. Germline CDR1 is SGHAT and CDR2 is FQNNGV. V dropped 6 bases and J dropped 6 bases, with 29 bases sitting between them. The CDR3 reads CASSFVRGSRTRGQTQYF. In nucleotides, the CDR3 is TGTGCCAGCAGTTTCGTCCGGGGGAGTCGGACTCGCGGCCAGACCCAGTACTTC. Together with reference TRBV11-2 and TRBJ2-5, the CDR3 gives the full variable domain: EAGVAQSPRYKIIEKRQSVAFWCNPISGHATLYWYQQILGQGPKLLIQFQNNGVVDDSQLPKDRFSAERLKGVDSTLKIQPAKLEDSAVYLCASSFVRGSRTRGQTQYFGPGTRLLVL.

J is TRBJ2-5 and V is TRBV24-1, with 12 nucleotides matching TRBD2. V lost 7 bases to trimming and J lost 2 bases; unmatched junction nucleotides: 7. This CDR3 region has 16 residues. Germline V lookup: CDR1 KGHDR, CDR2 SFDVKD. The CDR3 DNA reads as TGTGCCACCAGCCCCGGGACTAGCGGGCGGCAAGAGACCCAGTACTTC. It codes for CATSPGTSGRQETQYF.

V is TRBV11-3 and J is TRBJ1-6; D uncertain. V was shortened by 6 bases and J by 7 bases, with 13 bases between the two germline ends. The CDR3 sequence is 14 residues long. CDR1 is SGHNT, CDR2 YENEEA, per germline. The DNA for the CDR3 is TGTGCCAGCAGTCAGTCATCTGCCAATTCACCCCTCCACTTT. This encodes CASSQSSANSPLHF. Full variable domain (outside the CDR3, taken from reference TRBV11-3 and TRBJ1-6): EAGVVQSPRYKIIEKKQPVAFWCNPISGHNTLYWYLQNLGQGPELLIRYENEEAVDDSQLPKDRFSAERLKGVDSTLKIQPAELGDSAVYLCASSQSSANSPLHFGNGTRLTVT.

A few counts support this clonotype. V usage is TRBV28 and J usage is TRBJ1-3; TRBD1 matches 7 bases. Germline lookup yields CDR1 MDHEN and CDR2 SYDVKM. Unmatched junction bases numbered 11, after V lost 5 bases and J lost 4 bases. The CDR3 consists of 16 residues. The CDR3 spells CASSEYRGRRGNTIYF. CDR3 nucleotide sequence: TGTGCCAGCAGTGAGTACAGGGGCCGCCGAGGAAACACCATATATTTT.

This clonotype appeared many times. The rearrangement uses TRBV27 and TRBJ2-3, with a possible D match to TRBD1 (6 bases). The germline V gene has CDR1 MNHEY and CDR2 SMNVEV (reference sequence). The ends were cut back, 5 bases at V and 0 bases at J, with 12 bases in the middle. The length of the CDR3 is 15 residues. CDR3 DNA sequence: TGTGCCAGCAGTCCCCGGACAGCTAGCACAGATACGCAGTATTTT. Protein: CASSPRTASTDTQYF.

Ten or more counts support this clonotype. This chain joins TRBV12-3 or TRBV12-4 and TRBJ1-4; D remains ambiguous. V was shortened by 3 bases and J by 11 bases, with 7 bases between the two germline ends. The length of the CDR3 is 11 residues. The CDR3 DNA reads TGTGCCAGCAGTTTCGTGGGGAAACTGTTTTTT. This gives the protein CASSFVGKLFF.

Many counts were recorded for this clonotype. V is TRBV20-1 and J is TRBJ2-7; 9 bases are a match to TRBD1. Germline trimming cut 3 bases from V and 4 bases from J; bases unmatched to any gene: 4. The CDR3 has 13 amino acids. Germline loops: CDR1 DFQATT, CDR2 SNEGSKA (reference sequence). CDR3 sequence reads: CSARGQGWYEQYF. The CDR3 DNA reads TGCAGTGCTAGGGGACAGGGTTGGTACGAGCAGTACTTC.